The sequence of this TCR beta chain was determined in a study of CD8+CD57+ T cells in acquired aplastic anemia. About the study: An average of roughly 3 ug of DNA was obtained from sorted CD4+ and CD8+ cells. Findings and caveats of the study: Patients were compared with controls for CD8+ Simpson's diversity, and no significant difference emerged. Researchers report that around 30 CD8+ CDR3 sequences appeared in both patients and controls.

The use of genomic DNA as template underpinned the TCR beta VDJ and CDR3 profiling. Via MiXCR, TCRdb re-called the reads, giving one row per CDR3 protein. The repertoire has roughly 240,000 distinct CDR3 sequences, around 46% of them found once; the top ten carry over 7.5%. This clonotype came up many times. No antigen is known for it. Flow cytometry had shown expanded CD8+CD57+ cells in the patients chosen for sequencing. Germline V gene sequence: CDR1 MDHEN, CDR2 SYDVKM. The trim removed 5 bases at V and 4 bases at J, leaving 3 bases unmatched. The CDR3 spans 13 residues. This TCR was sampled from a human donor with aplastic anemia. This rearrangement joins TRBV28 to TRBJ2-5; 8 bases are shared with TRBD2. Material for sequencing was sorted CD4+, CD8+, or CD8+CD57+ T cells (not recorded which) from PBMCs. CDR3 bases: TGTGCCAGCAGTCGGGAGGGCCGAGAGACCCAGTACTTC. Translated: CASSREGRETQYF.